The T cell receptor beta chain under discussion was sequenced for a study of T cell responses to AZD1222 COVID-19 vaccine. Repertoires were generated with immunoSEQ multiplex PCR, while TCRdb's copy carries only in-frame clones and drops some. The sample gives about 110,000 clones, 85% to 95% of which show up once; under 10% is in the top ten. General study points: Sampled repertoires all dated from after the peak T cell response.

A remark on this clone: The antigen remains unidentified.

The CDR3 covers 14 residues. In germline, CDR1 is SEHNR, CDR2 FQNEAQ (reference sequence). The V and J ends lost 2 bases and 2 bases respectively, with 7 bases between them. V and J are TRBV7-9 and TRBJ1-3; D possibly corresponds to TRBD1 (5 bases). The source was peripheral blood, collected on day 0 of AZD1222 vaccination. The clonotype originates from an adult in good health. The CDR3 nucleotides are TGTGCCAGCAGCTTACAGGGTACTGGAAACACCATATATTTT. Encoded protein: CASSLQGTGNTIYF.